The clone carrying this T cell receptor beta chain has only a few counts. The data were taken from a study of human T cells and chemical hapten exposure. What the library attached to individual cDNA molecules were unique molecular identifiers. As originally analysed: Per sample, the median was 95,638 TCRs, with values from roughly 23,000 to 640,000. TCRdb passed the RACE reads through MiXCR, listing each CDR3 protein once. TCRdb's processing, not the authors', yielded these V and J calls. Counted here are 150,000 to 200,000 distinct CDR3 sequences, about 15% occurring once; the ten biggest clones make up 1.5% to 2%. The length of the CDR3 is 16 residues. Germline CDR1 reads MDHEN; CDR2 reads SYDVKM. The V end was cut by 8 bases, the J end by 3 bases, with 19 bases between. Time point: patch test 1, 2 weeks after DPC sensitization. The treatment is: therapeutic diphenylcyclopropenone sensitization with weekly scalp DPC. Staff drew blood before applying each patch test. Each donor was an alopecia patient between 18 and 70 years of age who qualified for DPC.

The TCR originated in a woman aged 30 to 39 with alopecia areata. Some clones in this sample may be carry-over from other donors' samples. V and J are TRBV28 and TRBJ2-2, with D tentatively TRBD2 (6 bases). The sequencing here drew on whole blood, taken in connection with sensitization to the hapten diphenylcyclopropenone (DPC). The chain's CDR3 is CASSTTTGLHTGELFF. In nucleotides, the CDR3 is TGTGCCAGCTCGACTACGACGGGACTTCACACCGGGGAGCTGTTTTTT.